The clone carrying this T cell receptor (beta chain) was recorded at least ten times. Its antigen remains unknown. There are 13 residues in the CDR3. Per the germline V gene, CDR1 is SEHNR and CDR2 is FQNEAQ (reference sequence). V lost 6 bases to trimming and J lost 5 bases, with 13 bases between them. MiXCR was run by TCRdb on the reads, yielding one entry per CDR3 protein. The sample carries nearly 550,000 distinct CDR3 sequences, about 15% recorded once. This sample was taken from a study of T cell repertoires in cytomegalovirus infection. Overall study findings and caveats: What dominated the ex vivo response were HLA-C-restricted CMV-specific TCR beta clonotypes.

This sequence was found in a human donor in good health (CMV status not recorded). Some clones in this sample may be carry-over from other donors' samples. The V call is TRBV7-9, the J call TRBJ1-2; tentatively, D is TRBD1 (5 bases). Sequencing was carried out using CD8+ T cells from PBMCs. CDR3 region: CASSPDGGYGYTF. The CDR3 nucleotides read TGTGCCAGCAGTCCCGACGGGGGGTATGGCTACACCTTC.